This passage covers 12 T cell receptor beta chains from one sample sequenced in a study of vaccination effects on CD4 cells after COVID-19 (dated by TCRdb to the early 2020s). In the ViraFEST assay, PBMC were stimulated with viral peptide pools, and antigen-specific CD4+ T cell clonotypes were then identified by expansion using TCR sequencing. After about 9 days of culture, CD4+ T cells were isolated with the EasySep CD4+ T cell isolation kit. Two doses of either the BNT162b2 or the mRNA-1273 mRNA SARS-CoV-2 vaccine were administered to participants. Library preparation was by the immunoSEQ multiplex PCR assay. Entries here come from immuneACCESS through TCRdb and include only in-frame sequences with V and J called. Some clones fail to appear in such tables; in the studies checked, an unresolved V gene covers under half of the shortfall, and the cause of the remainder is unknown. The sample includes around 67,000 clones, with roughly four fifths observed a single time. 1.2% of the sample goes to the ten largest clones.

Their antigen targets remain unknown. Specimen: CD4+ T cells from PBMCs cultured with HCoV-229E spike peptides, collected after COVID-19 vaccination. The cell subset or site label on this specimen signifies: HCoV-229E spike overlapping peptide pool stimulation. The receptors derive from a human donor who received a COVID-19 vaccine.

The CDR3 loop is CASSAGTEGQETQYF. The CDR3 bases are TGCGCCAGCAGCGCCGGGACCGAGGGCCAAGAGACCCAGTACTTC. The chain joins TRBV5-1 to TRBJ2-5; D is perhaps TRBD1 or TRBD2 (5 bases each). Trimming left V 4 bases short and J 1 base short, with 14 bases between. CDR1 SGHRS and CDR2 YFSETQ come from the germline V gene. The CDR3 runs to 15 residues.

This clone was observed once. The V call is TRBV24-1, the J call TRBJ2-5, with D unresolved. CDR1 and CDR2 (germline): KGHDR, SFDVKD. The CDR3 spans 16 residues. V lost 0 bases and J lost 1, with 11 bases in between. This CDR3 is CATSDLTGFGQETQYF. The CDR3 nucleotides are TGTGCCACCAGTGATTTGACCGGGTTCGGCCAAGAGACCCAGTACTTC.

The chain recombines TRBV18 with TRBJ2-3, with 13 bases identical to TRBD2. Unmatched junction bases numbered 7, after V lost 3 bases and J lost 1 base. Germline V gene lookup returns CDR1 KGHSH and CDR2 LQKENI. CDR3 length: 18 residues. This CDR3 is CASSPMNGLAGGTDTQYF. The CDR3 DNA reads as TGTGCCAGCTCACCTATGAATGGACTAGCGGGGGGCACAGATACGCAGTATTTT.

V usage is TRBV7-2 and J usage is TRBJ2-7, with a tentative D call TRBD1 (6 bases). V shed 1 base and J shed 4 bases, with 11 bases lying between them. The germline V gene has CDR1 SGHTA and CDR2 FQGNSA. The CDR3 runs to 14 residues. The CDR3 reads CASSLGDNRYEQYV. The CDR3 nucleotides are TGTGCCAGCAGCTTAGGGGACAATAGATACGAGCAGTACGTC.

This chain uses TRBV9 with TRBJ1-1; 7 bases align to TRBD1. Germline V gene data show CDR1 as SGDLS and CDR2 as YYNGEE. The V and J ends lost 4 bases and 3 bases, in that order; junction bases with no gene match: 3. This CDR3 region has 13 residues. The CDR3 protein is CASSLDRDTEAFF. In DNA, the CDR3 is TGTGCCAGCAGCCTCGACAGGGACACTGAAGCTTTCTTT. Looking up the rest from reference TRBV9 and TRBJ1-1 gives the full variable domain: DSGVTQTPKHLITATGQRVTLRCSPRSGDLSVYWYQQSLDQGLQFLIQYYNGEERAKGNILERFSAQQFPDLHSELNLSSLELGDSALYFCASSLDRDTEAFFGQGTRLTVV.

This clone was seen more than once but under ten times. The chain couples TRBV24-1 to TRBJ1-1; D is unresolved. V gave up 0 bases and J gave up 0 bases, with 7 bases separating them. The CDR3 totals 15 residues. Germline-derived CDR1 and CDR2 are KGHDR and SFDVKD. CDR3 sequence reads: CATSDLGRMNTEAFF. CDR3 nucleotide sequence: TGTGCCACCAGTGATTTGGGCCGGATGAACACTGAAGCTTTCTTT.

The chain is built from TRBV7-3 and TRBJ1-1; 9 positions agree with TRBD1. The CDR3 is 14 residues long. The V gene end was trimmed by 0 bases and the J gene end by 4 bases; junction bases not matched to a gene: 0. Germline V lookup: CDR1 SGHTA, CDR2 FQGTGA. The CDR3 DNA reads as TGTGCCAGCAGCTTAACGACAGGGGGCACTGAAGCTTTCTTT. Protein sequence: CASSLTTGGTEAFF.

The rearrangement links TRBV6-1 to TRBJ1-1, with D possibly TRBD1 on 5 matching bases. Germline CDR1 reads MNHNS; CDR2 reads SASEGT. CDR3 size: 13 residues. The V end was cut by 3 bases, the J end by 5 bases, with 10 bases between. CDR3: CASSDTGGTEAFF. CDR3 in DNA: TGTGCCAGCAGTGACACGGGGGGAACTGAAGCTTTCTTT.

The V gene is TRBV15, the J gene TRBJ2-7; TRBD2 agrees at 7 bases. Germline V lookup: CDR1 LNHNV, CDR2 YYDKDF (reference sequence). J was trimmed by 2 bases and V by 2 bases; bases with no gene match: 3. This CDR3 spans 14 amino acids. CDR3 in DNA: TGTGCCACCAGCAGACTGAGCGGGACCTACGAGCAGTACGTC. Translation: CATSRLSGTYEQYV.

DNA for the CDR3: TGTGCCACCAGTGGGACGACAGGGCCCCTTGAGAATGAGCAGTTCTTC. Amino acid sequence: CATSGTTGPLENEQFF. This sequence joins TRBV24-1 and TRBJ2-1; TRBD1 matches at 7 bases. Germline V lookup: CDR1 KGHDR, CDR2 SFDVKD. Trimming at V came to 5 bases and at J to 7 bases, leaving 13 bases not matched to a gene. This CDR3 is 16 amino acids long.

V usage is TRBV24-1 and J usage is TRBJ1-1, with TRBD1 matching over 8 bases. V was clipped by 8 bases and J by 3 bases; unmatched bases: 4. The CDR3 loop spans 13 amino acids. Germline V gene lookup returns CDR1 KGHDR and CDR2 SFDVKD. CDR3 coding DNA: TGTGCCACCAAACAGGGGGTCGACACTGAAGCTTTCTTT. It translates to CATKQGVDTEAFF.

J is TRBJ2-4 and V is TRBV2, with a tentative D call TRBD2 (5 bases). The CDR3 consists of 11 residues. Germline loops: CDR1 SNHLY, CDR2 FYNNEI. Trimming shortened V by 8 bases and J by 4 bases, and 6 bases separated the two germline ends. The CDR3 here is CASGEKNIQYF. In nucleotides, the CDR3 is TGTGCCAGCGGGGAGAAAAACATTCAGTACTTC.